This T cell receptor (beta chain) derives from a study of blood T cell repertoires in COVID-19. Whole-study context: T cells, B-cell-depleted T cells, or PBMCs supplied cDNA or gDNA.

Generated by immunoSEQ multiplex PCR, the TCRdb table keeps only in-frame clones and is missing some. In the table there are 120,000 to 150,000 clones, roughly four fifths of which are singletons. V lost 0 bases, J lost 2 bases, and 4 bases stayed unmatched. This CDR3 is built from 15 residues. The TCR comes from an elderly woman with acute or convalescent COVID-19. The chain recombines TRBV5-3 with TRBJ2-7; 8 positions agree with TRBD2. TRBV5-3 is known as an ORF, though its function is uncertain. The sequenced material came from peripheral blood. Written as DNA, the CDR3 is TGTGCCAGAAGCTTGGGGCTAGCGGGCCCCTACGAGCAGTACTTC. Translated, it gives CARSLGLAGPYEQYF.